This T cell receptor beta chain was recovered during a study of read filtering for tumor transcriptome and immune sequencing. In the study overall: After DNase treatment, RNA was made into whole-transcriptome libraries.

Molecular barcoded adaptors covering alpha/delta and beta/gamma chains were used on roughly 400 ng RNA. Using its own MiXCR run on the reads, TCRdb lists one record per CDR3 protein. This sample carries some 130,000 distinct CDR3 sequences, roughly 13% of them seen once, and the ten largest clones take more than 9.5%. In its sample, this clonotype was seen many times. What it binds is unknown. General study points: Correlation between methods rose after single-read clonotypes were removed.

The ends lost 5 bases at V and 4 bases at J; junction bases unmatched: 6. The CDR3 extends over 15 amino acids. Germline V gives CDR1 SGHAT, CDR2 FQNNGV. The sequencing sample was made of a population of CD138-negative cells sorted from bone marrow. The sequence was obtained from a donor at least 40 years old with multiple myeloma. The rearrangement links TRBV11-2 to TRBJ2-7; TRBD2 aligns across 12 bases. CDR3: CASSDTGTSGYEQYF. Here the CDR3 DNA reads TGTGCCAGCAGCGACACCGGGACTAGCGGGTACGAGCAGTACTTC. The full variable domain, in which reference TRBV11-2 and TRBJ2-7 provide the parts outside the CDR3, is EAGVAQSPRYKIIEKRQSVAFWCNPISGHATLYWYQQILGQGPKLLIQFQNNGVVDDSQLPKDRFSAERLKGVDSTLKIQPAKLEDSAVYLCASSDTGTSGYEQYFGPGTRLTVT.